The present TCR beta chain was sequenced within a study of T cells in Graves' hyperthyroidism and ophthalmopathy. Overall study: It was at initial diagnosis, before any treatment, that peripheral blood was collected. Study-level findings and limits: Ophthalmopathy was distinguished from stable hyperthyroidism by 13 V-J signatures. The model's output predicted ophthalmopathy at a median of about 5.9 months prior to onset.

A few counts support this clonotype. Its target is not known. Diagnoses were established using clinical symptoms, serum thyroxine and TRAb, thyroid ultrasound and orbital computed tomography. This CDR3 is 11 amino acids long. The germline V and J ends were trimmed by 8 bases and 5 bases, with 7 bases remaining between them. Germline lookup yields CDR1 MNHNS and CDR2 SASEGT. Amplified TCR beta CDR3 regions derived from RNA transcripts. In the first-round RT-PCR of the TCR CDR3, the HTBI primer set was used. TCRdb reprocessed the multiplex PCR reads with MiXCR, giving one entry per CDR3 protein. The sample records about 270,000 distinct CDR3 sequences, about 20% being singletons.

This receptor was taken from a man aged 30-40 years with Graves' ophthalmopathy. The V call is TRBV6-1, the J call TRBJ2-1, with unresolved D. The source material was blood. The CDR3 loop reads CASQRNNEQFF. CDR3 bases: TGTGCCAGCCAAAGGAACAATGAGCAGTTCTTC.